These 5 T cell receptor beta chains were all obtained from the same sample, sequenced in a study of blood T cells in healthy people across ages. A second PCR of about 7 to 12 cycles used a sample-barcoded 5' primer and a J-beta primer mix. TCRdb ran MiXCR on the 5' RACE reads and lists one entry per CDR3 protein. This table holds 1.5 million to 2 million distinct CDR3 sequences, roughly 49% found once. The sequenced sample consisted of blood. These TCRs come from a middle-aged woman in good health.

This chain joins TRBV3-1 and TRBJ1-6; D call uncertain. V lost 2 bases and J 5 bases, leaving 13 bases between the germline ends. The CDR3 has 16 residues. The germline V gene has CDR1 LGHDT and CDR2 YNNKEL (reference sequence). CDR3 DNA: TGTGCCAGCAGCCAACTTCCAGGACGGGATAATTCACCCCTCCACTTT. Translated: CASSQLPGRDNSPLHF. The full variable domain, its missing parts supplied by reference TRBV3-1 and TRBJ1-6, is DTAVSQTPKYLVTQMGNDKSIKCEQNLGHDTMYWYKQDSKKFLKIMFSYNNKELIINETVPNRFSPKSPDKAHLNLHINSLELGDSAVYFCASSQLPGRDNSPLHFGNGTRLTVT.

V gene TRBV6-1 combines with J gene TRBJ2-7; 7 nucleotides line up with TRBD1. With 4 bases clipped from V and 6 bases from J, the junction kept 6 bases outside the gene matches. CDR3 length equals 13 residues. Per germline, CDR1 MNHNS and CDR2 SASEGT. CDR3 region: CASSVKGAGEQYF. The CDR3 nucleotides are TGTGCCAGCAGTGTGAAGGGGGCAGGCGAGCAGTACTTC.

The V and J genes are TRBV28 and TRBJ1-1; possibly TRBD1 for D (6 bases). The CDR3 spans 15 residues. V gave up 1 base and J gave up 2 bases, with 11 bases separating them. Germline V gene lookup returns CDR1 MDHEN and CDR2 SYDVKM. CDR3 amino acids: CASSLLRGANTEAFF. CDR3 in DNA: TGTGCCAGCAGTTTATTGAGGGGGGCCAACACTGAAGCTTTCTTT.

The chain employs TRBV6-5 and TRBJ2-3, with D possibly TRBD2 on 5 matching bases. The CDR3 has 15 residues. Germline CDR1 is MNHEY and CDR2 is SVGAGI. The V gene lost 4 bases and the J gene lost 0 bases, with 11 bases spanning the gap. CDR3 sequence reads: CASSSDFSSTDTQYF. CDR3 sequence (DNA): TGTGCCAGCAGTTCGGACTTTTCTAGCACAGATACGCAGTATTTT.

The genes are TRBV5-1 and TRBJ1-2; 7 bases match TRBD1. The CDR3 is 14 amino acids. The V gene end was trimmed by 0 bases and the J gene end by 6 bases; junction bases not matched to a gene: 5. Per the germline V gene, CDR1 is SGHRS and CDR2 is YFSETQ. The CDR3 DNA follows: TGCGCCAGCAGCTTGGGACAGGGCGGAAATGGCTACACCTTC. Its protein is CASSLGQGGNGYTF.